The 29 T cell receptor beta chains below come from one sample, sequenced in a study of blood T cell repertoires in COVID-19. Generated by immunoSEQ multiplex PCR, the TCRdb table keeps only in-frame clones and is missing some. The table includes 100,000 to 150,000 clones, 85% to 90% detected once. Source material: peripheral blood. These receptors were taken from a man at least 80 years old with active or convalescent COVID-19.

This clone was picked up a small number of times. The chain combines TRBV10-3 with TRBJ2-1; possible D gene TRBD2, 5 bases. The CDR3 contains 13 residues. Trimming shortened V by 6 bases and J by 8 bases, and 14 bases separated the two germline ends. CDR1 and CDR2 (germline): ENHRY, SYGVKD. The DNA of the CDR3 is TGTGCCATCAGCCCGAGCGGTACTTATGAGCAGTTCTTC. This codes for CAISPSGTYEQFF.

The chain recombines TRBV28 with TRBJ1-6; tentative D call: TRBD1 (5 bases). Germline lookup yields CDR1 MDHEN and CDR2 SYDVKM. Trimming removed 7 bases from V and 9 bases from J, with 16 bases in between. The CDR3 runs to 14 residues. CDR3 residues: CASTIPGGGSPLHF. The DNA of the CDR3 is TGTGCCAGCACCATCCCGGGGGGGGGTTCACCCCTCCACTTT.

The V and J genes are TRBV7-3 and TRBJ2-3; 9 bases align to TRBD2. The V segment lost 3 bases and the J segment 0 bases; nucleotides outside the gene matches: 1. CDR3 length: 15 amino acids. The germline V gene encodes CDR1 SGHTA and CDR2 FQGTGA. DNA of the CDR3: TGTGCCAGCAGCTTTGGACTAGCGAGCACAGATACGCAGTATTTT. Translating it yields CASSFGLASTDTQYF. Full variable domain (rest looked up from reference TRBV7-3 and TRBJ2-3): GAGVSQTPSNKVTEKGKYVELRCDPISGHTALYWYRQSLGQGPEFLIYFQGTGAADDSGLPNDRFFAVRPEGSVSTLKIQRTERGDSAVYLCASSFGLASTDTQYFGPGTRLTVL.

The CDR3 nucleotides are TGTGCCAGCAGCTACGACAGGGCGAGCAATCAGCCCCAGCATTTT. This translates into CASSYDRASNQPQHF. This rearrangement joins TRBV7-2 to TRBJ1-5; 7 nucleotides match TRBD1. This CDR3 has 15 residues. Trimming cost V 4 bases and J 1 base; bases outside gene matches: 4. Germline CDR1 SGHTA, CDR2 FQGNSA.

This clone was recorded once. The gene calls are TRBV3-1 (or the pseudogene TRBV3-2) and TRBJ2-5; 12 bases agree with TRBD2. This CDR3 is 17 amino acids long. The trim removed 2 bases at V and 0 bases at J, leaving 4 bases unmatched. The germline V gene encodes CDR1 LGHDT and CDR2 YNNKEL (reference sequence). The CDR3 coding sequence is TGTGCCAGCAGCCAACCGCTAGCGGGGGGGAACCAAGAGACCCAGTACTTC. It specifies CASSQPLAGGNQETQYF.

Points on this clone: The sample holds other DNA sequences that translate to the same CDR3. The CDR3 bases are TGTGCCACCAGCAGAGATCGAGGGACCTACGAGCAGTACTTC. This encodes CATSRDRGTYEQYF. V and J are TRBV15 and TRBJ2-7, with D possibly being TRBD2 (5 bases). The length of the CDR3 is 14 residues. V lost 0 bases and J 2 bases, leaving 8 bases between the germline ends. Germline assignment: CDR1 LNHNV and CDR2 YYDKDF (reference sequence).

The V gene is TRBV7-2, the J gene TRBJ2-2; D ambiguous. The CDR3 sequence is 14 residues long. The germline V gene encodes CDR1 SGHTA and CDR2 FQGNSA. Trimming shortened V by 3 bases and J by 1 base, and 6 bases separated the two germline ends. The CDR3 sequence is CASSFSRNTGELFF. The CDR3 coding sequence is TGTGCCAGCAGCTTTAGTAGGAACACCGGGGAGCTGTTTTTT.

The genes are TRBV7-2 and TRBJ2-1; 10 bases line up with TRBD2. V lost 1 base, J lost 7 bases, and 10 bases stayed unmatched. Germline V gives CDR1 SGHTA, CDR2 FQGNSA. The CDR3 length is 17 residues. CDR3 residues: CASSLDSASGSQNEQFF. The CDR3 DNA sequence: TGTGCCAGCAGCTTAGACTCTGCTAGCGGGAGTCAGAATGAGCAGTTCTTC.

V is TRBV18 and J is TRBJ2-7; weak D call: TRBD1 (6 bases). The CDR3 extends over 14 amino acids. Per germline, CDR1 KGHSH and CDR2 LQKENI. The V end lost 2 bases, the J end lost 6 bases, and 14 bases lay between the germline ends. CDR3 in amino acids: CASSPGRQGFEQYF. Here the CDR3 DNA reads TGTGCCAGCTCACCAGGGCGGCAGGGGTTCGAGCAGTACTTC.

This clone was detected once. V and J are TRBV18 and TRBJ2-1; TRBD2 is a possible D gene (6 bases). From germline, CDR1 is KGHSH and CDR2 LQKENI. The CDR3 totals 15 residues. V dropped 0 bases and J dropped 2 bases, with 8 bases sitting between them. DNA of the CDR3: TGTGCCAGCTCACCACCGGGCGGGACCTACAATGAGCAGTTCTTC. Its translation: CASSPPGGTYNEQFF.

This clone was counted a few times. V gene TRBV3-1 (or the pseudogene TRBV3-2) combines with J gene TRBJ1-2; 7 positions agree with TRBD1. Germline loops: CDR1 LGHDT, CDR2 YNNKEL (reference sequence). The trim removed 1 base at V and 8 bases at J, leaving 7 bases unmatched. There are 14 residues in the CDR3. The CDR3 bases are TGTGCCAGCAGCCAAGTGTCTGGAGGGGGCGGCTACACCTTC. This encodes CASSQVSGGGGYTF.

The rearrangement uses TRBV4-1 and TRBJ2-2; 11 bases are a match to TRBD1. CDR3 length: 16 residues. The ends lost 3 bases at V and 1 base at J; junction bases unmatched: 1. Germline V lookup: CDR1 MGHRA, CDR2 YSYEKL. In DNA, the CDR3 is TGCGCCAGCAGCCAGGGGACAGGGGGGAACACCGGGGAGCTGTTTTTT. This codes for CASSQGTGGNTGELFF.

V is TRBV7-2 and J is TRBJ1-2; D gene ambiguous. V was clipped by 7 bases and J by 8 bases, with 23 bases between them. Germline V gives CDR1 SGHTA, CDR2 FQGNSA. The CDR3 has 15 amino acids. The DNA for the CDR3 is TGTGCCAGCACCCCCCGATTGGACGGCCCGGGGGGCTACACCTTC. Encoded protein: CASTPRLDGPGGYTF.

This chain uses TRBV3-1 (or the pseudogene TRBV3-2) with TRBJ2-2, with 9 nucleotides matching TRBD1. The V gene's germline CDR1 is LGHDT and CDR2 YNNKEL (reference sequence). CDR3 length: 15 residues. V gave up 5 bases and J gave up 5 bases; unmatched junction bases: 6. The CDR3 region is CASSIRTGATGELFF. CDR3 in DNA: TGTGCCAGCAGCATCCGGACAGGGGCGACCGGGGAGCTGTTTTTT.

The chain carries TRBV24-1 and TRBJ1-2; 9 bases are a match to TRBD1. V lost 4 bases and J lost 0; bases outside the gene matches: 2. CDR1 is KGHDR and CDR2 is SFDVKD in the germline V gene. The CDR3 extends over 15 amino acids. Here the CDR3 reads CATSDGTGSNYGYTF. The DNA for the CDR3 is TGTGCCACCAGTGACGGGACAGGGTCTAACTATGGCTACACCTTC.

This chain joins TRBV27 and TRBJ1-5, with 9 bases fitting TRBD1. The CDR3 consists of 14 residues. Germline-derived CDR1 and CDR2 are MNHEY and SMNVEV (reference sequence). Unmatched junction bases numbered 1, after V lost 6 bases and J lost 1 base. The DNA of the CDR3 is TGTGCCAGCAGGGGGACAGGGAGCAATCAGCCCCAGCATTTT. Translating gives CASRGTGSNQPQHF.

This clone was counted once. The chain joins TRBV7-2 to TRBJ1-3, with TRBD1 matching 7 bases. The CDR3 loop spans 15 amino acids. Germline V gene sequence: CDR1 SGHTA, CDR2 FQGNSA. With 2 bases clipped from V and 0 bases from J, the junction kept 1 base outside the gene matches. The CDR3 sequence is CASSLRQGSGNTIYF. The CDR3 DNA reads TGTGCCAGCAGCTTACGACAGGGCTCTGGAAACACCATATATTTT.

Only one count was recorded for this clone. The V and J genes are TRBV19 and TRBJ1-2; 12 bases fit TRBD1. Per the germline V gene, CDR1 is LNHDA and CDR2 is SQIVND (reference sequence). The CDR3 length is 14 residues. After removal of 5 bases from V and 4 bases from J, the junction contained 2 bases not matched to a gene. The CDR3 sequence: CASSGTGGPYGYTF. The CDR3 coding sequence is TGTGCCAGTAGTGGGACAGGGGGCCCCTATGGCTACACCTTC.

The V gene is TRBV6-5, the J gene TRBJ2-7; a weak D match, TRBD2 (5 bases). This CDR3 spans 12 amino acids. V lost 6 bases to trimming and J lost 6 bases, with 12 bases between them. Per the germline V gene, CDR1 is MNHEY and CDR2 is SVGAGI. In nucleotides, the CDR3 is TGTGCCAGCAGCTTGGGGAGATCCGAGCAGTACTTC. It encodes CASSLGRSEQYF.

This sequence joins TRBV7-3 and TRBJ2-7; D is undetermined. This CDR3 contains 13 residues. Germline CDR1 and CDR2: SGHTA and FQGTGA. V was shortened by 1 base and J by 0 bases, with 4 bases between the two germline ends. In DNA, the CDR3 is TGTGCCAGCAGCTTAAGCAGCTCCTACGAGCAGTACTTC. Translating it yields CASSLSSSYEQYF.

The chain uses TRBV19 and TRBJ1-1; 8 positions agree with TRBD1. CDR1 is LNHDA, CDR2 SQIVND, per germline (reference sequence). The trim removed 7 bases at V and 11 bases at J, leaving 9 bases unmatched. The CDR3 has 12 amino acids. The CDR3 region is CASTLDRGAAFF. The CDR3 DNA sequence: TGTGCCAGTACCCTCGACAGGGGTGCGGCTTTCTTT.

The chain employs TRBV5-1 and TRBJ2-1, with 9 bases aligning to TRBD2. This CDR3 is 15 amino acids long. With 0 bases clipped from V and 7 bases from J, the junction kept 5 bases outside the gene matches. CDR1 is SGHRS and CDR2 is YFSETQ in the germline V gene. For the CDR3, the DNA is TGCGCCAGCAGCTTGGGGCTAGCGGGACTGAATGAGCAGTTCTTC. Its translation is CASSLGLAGLNEQFF.

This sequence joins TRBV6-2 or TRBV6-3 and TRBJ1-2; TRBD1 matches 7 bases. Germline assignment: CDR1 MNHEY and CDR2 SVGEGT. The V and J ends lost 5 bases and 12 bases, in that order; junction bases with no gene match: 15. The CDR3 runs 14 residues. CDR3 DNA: TGTGCCAGCAGTGACCCACCAAGATCGACAGGGCACACCTTC. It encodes CASSDPPRSTGHTF.

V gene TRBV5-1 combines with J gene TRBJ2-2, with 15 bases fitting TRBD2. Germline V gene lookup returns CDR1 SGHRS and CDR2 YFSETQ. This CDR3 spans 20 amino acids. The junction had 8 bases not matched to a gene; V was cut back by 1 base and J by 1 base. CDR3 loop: CASSLPGLAGGPGNTGELFF. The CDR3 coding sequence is TGCGCCAGCAGCTTGCCTGGACTAGCGGGAGGGCCCGGGAACACCGGGGAGCTGTTTTTT.

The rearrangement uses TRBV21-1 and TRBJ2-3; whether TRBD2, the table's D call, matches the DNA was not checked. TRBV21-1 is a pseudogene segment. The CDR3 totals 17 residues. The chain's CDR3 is CASSPGPSGVIGDTQYF. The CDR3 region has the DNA TGTGCCAGCAGCCCAGGGCCTAGCGGGGTGATAGGAGATACGCAGTATTTT.

The CDR3 loop is CASRPGAGVGITEAFF. CDR3 coding DNA: TGTGCCAGCAGGCCCGGGGCGGGAGTTGGGATCACTGAAGCTTTCTTT. The J gene is TRBJ1-1, the V gene TRBV28; D might be TRBD1 (5 bases). The CDR3 is 16 amino acids. V dropped 6 bases and J dropped 4 bases, with 21 bases sitting between them. The germline CDR1 and CDR2 sequences are MDHEN and SYDVKM.

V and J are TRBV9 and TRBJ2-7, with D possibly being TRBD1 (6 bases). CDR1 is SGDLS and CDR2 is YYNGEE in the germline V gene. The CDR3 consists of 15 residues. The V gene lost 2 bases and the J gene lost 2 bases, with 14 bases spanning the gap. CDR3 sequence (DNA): TGTGCCAGCAGCGTCTCCGGGACACTGACCTACGAGCAGTACTTC. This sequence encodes CASSVSGTLTYEQYF.

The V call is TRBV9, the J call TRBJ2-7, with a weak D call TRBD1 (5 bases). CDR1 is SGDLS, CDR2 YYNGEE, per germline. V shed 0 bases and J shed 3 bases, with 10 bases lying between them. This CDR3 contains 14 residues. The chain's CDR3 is CASSVADSNYEQYF. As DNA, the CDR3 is TGTGCCAGCAGCGTAGCAGACAGCAACTACGAGCAGTACTTC.

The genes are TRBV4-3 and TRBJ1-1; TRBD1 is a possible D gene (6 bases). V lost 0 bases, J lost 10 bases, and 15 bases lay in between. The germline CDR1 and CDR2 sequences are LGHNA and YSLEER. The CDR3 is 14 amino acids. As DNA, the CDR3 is TGCGCCAGCAGCCAAGAGGGGCAGAGGGGGACAGCTTTCTTT. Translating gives CASSQEGQRGTAFF.